These 10 T cell receptor beta chains were sequenced from one sample in a study of T cell changes during pregnancy in multiple sclerosis. The protocol was immunoSEQ multiplex PCR, while the TCRdb copy is restricted to in-frame clones and leaves out a portion. Of around 100,000 clones detected, over 80% appear once; the ten largest clones hold less than 2%. Sample: peripheral blood, taken after pregnancy. The receptors shown here come from a female donor with multiple sclerosis, enrolled in a pregnancy study.

The CDR3 here is CASTPGGLNYGYTF. DNA for the CDR3: TGTGCCAGTACCCCGGGAGGCCTCAACTATGGCTACACCTTC. The chain carries TRBV19 and TRBJ1-2; D remains unclear. The CDR3 has 14 amino acids. In germline, CDR1 is LNHDA, CDR2 SQIVND (reference sequence). Trimming took 7 bases from V and 2 from J, leaving 14 bases between them.

The chain joins TRBV4-1 to TRBJ2-7; 10 bases are shared with TRBD1. The junction had 10 bases not matched to a gene; V was cut back by 1 base and J by 4 bases. Germline V gives CDR1 MGHRA, CDR2 YSYEKL. The CDR3 has 17 residues. CDR3 DNA sequence: TGCGCCAGCAGCCAAGGTGCGGCCAGGACAGGGGGTTACGAGCAGTACTTC. It yields the protein CASSQGAARTGGYEQYF.

The chain has TRBV18 and TRBJ2-3, with TRBD1 identical over 8 bases. Unmatched junction bases numbered 4, after V lost 2 bases and J lost 0 bases. The CDR3 loop spans 16 amino acids. Germline lookup yields CDR1 KGHSH and CDR2 LQKENI. CDR3: CASSPGQGFSTDTQYF. The CDR3 nucleotides are TGTGCCAGCTCACCAGGACAGGGTTTTAGCACAGATACGCAGTATTTT. Full variable domain (outside the CDR3, taken from reference TRBV18 and TRBJ2-3): NAGVMQNPRHLVRRRGQEARLRCSPMKGHSHVYWYRQLPEEGLKFMVYLQKENIIDESGMPKERFSAEFPKEGPSILRIQQVVRGDSAAYFCASSPGQGFSTDTQYFGPGTRLTVL.

The V gene is TRBV29-1, the J gene TRBJ2-7; tentatively, D is TRBD1 (6 bases). The V gene lost 6 bases and the J gene lost 3 bases, with 15 bases spanning the gap. Per the germline V gene, CDR1 is SQVTM and CDR2 is ANQGSEA. The CDR3 has 13 amino acids. CDR3 bases: TGCAGCGTGAAACCGGGACATCTCTACGAGCAGTACTTC. It yields the protein CSVKPGHLYEQYF.

This rearrangement joins TRBV7-3 to TRBJ2-1; 7 bases are shared with TRBD1. The V and J ends lost 5 bases and 8 bases, in that order; junction bases with no gene match: 3. The CDR3 consists of 12 residues. CDR1 SGHTA and CDR2 FQGTGA come from the germline V gene. The CDR3 reads CASSPGGDEQFF. The CDR3 DNA follows: TGTGCCAGCAGCCCAGGGGGTGATGAGCAGTTCTTC.

This sequence joins TRBV10-3 and TRBJ2-7; 7 bases match TRBD2. This CDR3 comprises 17 residues. The J segment lost 0 bases and the V segment lost 6 bases, leaving 14 bases of the junction unmatched. CDR1 is ENHRY, CDR2 SYGVKD, per germline. The CDR3 spells CAIRGGLAEASSYEQYF. DNA for the CDR3: TGTGCCATCAGGGGTGGTCTAGCGGAGGCCTCCTCCTACGAGCAGTACTTC.

The chain recombines TRBV18 with TRBJ2-7, with D possibly TRBD2 on 6 matching bases. The V and J ends lost 3 bases and 3 bases respectively, with 6 bases between them. Germline CDR1 and CDR2: KGHSH and LQKENI. The CDR3 contains 12 residues. The CDR3 is CASSPDYYEQYF. The CDR3 bases are TGTGCCAGCTCACCGGACTACTACGAGCAGTACTTC.

This clone was detected a few times. The CDR3 coding sequence is TGTGCCAGCAGCCGTAGTTCGCAGGTTCATTCTGGCTACACCTTC. The encoded protein is CASSRSSQVHSGYTF. The chain is built from TRBV9 and TRBJ1-2; D is unclear. With 4 bases removed from V and 7 bases from J, the gap between germline ends came to 20 bases. From germline, CDR1 is SGDLS and CDR2 YYNGEE. The CDR3 length is 15 residues.

J is TRBJ1-4 and V is TRBV7-9, with 9 bases identical to TRBD1. The CDR3 is made up of 16 amino acids. Germline trimming cut 4 bases from V and 4 bases from J; bases unmatched to any gene: 7. Germline-derived CDR1 and CDR2 are SEHNR and FQNEAQ (reference sequence). The CDR3 nucleotides are TGTGCCAGCAGCTCAAAACAGGGGGCAGTTAATGAAAAACTGTTTTTT. Its protein product is CASSSKQGAVNEKLFF.

The chain combines TRBV18 with TRBJ2-7, with TRBD2 matching 14 bases. The CDR3 has 18 residues. With V trimmed by 3 bases and J by 2 bases, 9 bases remained unmatched. Germline-derived CDR1 and CDR2 are KGHSH and LQKENI. CDR3 protein: CASSPLSGTSGSTYEQYF. The CDR3 DNA is TGTGCCAGCTCACCCCTTTCCGGGACTAGCGGGAGCACCTACGAGCAGTACTTC.